This entry lists 9 T cell receptor beta chains sequenced from one sample in a study of PD-L1 blockade in urothelial cancer. Sequenced by immunoSEQ multiplex PCR; TCRdb stores in-frame clones only, minus some. The table has 75,000 to 90,000 clones, around 80% seen once; the top ten hold more than 9%. The specimen was PBMCs, collected around atezolizumab (anti-PD-L1) treatment. The receptors come from a man between 65 and 85 years old with urothelial cancer.

This clone was found a few times. The V and J genes are TRBV5-4 and TRBJ2-4; TRBD2 matches 8 bases. V lost 4 bases and J lost 8; bases outside the gene matches: 11. This CDR3 spans 15 amino acids. Germline assignment: CDR1 SGHNT and CDR2 YYREEE (reference sequence). In DNA, the CDR3 is TGTGCCAGCAGCCCCGGGGTCTCGGGGGGGGACATTCAGTACTTC. Amino acids: CASSPGVSGGDIQYF.

The chain has TRBV6-6 and TRBJ2-1; D perhaps matches TRBD1 (6 bases). Trimming stripped 5 bases from V and 3 bases from J, with 11 bases between. This CDR3 is 14 amino acids long. Germline-derived CDR1 and CDR2 are MNHNY and SVGAGI (reference sequence). For the CDR3, the DNA is TGTGCCAGCAGTCACGGGACATACTACAATGAGCAGTTCTTC. Its protein product is CASSHGTYYNEQFF.

The genes are TRBV19 and TRBJ2-1, with 13 bases matching TRBD2. J was trimmed by 3 bases and V by 5 bases; bases with no gene match: 13. Germline V gene sequence: CDR1 LNHDA, CDR2 SQIVND (reference sequence). The CDR3 contains 19 residues. DNA for the CDR3: TGTGCCAGTAGTGCCCTTCGACTAGCGGGAGGACGGGGCTACAATGAGCAGTTCTTC. Protein sequence: CASSALRLAGGRGYNEQFF.

This clone was picked up a small number of times. The chain employs TRBV9 and TRBJ2-1; maybe TRBD2 (5 bases). Trimming shortened V by 1 base and J by 6 bases, and 14 bases separated the two germline ends. The length of the CDR3 is 15 residues. Germline-derived CDR1 and CDR2 are SGDLS and YYNGEE. The CDR3 spells CASSVSLTRSNEQFF. The CDR3 region has the DNA TGTGCCAGCAGCGTAAGTCTAACTAGAAGCAATGAGCAGTTCTTC.

The chain links TRBV2 to TRBJ2-7; 8 nucleotides line up with TRBD1. The CDR3 totals 15 residues. Germline V gene sequence: CDR1 SNHLY, CDR2 FYNNEI. V shed 5 bases, J shed 3 bases, and the junction held 9 bases outside the gene matches. CDR3 bases: TGTGCCAGCAGTCCTCTGGACAGGGATTTCTACGAGCAGTACTTC. Its protein is CASSPLDRDFYEQYF.

The V and J genes are TRBV10-3 and TRBJ2-5; possible D gene TRBD2, 5 bases. V was cut by 0 bases and J by 5 bases, with 16 bases left in between. The CDR3 loop spans 16 amino acids. Germline-derived CDR1 and CDR2 are ENHRY and SYGVKD. The CDR3 sequence is CAISESRATIKETQYF. DNA of the CDR3: TGTGCCATCAGTGAGTCGCGGGCGACAATAAAGGAGACCCAGTACTTC.

A few counts support this clone. The rearrangement uses TRBV6-1 and TRBJ2-2, with a weak D call TRBD2 (6 bases). There are 15 residues in the CDR3. Germline values: CDR1 MNHNS, CDR2 SASEGT. V lost 8 bases and J 3 bases, leaving 16 bases between the germline ends. The CDR3, as DNA: TGTGCCAGCCTTTGGGATTGGGAGGACACCGGGGAGCTGTTTTTT. Encoded protein: CASLWDWEDTGELFF.

V usage is TRBV7-9 and J usage is TRBJ2-2; 7 bases align to TRBD2. V was clipped by 11 bases and J by 1 base; unmatched bases: 7. The CDR3 is 14 residues long. Germline values: CDR1 SEHNR, CDR2 FQNEAQ (reference sequence). The CDR3 DNA reads TGTGCCCCAGGCAGGGAGGGGAACACCGGGGAGCTGTTTTTT. This encodes CAPGREGNTGELFF.

The chain uses TRBV6-1 and TRBJ2-7; 9 bases match TRBD1. CDR1 and CDR2 (germline): MNHNS, SASEGT. The CDR3 has 15 residues. With V trimmed by 6 bases and J by 1 base, 7 bases remained unmatched. The CDR3 coding sequence is TGTGCCAGCAGAATCATACAGGGGGCATCCTACGAGCAGTACTTC. Residues: CASRIIQGASYEQYF.